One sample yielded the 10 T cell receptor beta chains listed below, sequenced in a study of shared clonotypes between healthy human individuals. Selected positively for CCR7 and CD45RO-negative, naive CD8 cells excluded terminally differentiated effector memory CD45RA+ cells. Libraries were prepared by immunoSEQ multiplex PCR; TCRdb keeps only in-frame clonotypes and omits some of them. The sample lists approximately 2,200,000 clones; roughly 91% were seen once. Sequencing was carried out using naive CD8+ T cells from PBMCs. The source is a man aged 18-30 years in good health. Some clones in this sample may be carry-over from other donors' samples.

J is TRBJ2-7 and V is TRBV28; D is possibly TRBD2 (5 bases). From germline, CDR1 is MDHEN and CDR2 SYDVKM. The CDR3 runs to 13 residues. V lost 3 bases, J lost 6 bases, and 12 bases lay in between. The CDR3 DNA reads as TGTGCCAGCAGTTTCTTGAGGGCGGGCGAGCAGTACTTC. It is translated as CASSFLRAGEQYF. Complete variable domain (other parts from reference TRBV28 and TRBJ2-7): DVKVTQSSRYLVKRTGEKVFLECVQDMDHENMFWYRQDPGLGLRLIYFSYDVKMKEKGDIPEGYSVSREKKERFSLILESASTNQTSMYLCASSFLRAGEQYFGPGTRLTVT.

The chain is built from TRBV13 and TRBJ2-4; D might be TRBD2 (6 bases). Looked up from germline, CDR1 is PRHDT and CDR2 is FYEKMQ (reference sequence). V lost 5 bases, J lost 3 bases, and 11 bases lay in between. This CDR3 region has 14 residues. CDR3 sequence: CASSLGSGKNIQYF. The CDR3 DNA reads TGTGCCAGCAGCCTGGGTAGCGGCAAAAACATTCAGTACTTC.

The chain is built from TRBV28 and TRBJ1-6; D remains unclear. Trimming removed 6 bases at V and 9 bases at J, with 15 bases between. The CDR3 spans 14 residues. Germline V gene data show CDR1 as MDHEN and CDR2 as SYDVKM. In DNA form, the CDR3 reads TGTGCCAGCAGCCGAGGGCGCCCAGGTTCACCCCTCCACTTT. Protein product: CASSRGRPGSPLHF.

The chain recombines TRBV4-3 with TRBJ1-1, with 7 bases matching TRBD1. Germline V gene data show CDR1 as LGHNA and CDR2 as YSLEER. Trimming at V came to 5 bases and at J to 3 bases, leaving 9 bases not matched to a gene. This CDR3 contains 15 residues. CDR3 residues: CASSGRQGLHTEAFF. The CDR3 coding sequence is TGCGCCAGCAGCGGCCGACAGGGCTTACACACTGAAGCTTTCTTT.

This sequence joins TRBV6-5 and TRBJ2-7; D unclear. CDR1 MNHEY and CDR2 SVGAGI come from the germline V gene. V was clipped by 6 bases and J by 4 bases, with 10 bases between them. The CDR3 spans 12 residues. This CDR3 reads CASRSSSYEQYF. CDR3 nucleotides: TGTGCCAGCAGGAGTAGTAGTTACGAGCAGTACTTC.

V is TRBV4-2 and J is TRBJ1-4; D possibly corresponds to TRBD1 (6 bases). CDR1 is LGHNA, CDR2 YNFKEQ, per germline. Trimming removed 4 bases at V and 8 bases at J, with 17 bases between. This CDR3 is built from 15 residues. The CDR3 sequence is CASSPWTALGEKLFF. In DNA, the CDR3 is TGTGCCAGCAGCCCATGGACAGCCCTAGGGGAAAAACTGTTTTTT.

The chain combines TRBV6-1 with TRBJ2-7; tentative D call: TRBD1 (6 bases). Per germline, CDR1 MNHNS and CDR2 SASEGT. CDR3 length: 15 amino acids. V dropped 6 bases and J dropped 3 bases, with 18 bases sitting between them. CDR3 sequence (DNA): TGTGCCAGCAGCGTGGACAGTGCCTTGTACTACGAGCAGTACTTC. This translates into CASSVDSALYYEQYF.

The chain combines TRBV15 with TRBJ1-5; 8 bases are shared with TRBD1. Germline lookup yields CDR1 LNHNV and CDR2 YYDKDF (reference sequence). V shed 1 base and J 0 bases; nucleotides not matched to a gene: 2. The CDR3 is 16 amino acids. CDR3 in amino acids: CATSRGTGYSNQPQHF. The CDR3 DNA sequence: TGTGCCACCAGCAGAGGGACAGGGTATAGCAATCAGCCCCAGCATTTT.

This chain's CDR3 is CASSFSGLEQFF. The CDR3 coding sequence is TGTGCCAGCAGTTTTTCGGGGTTAGAGCAGTTCTTC. This chain links TRBV28 with TRBJ2-1; D possibly corresponds to TRBD2 (5 bases). The V gene's germline CDR1 is MDHEN and CDR2 SYDVKM. Trimming stripped 3 bases from V and 10 bases from J, with 10 bases between. The CDR3 has 12 amino acids.

DNA for the CDR3: TGTGCCAGCAGCTCCTGGAGGGAGGCAGATACGCAGTATTTT. The encoded protein is CASSSWREADTQYF. The chain has TRBV13 and TRBJ2-3; tentative D call: TRBD2 (6 bases). The CDR3 loop spans 14 amino acids. With 4 bases removed from V and 4 bases from J, the gap between germline ends came to 12 bases. Germline CDR1 PRHDT, CDR2 FYEKMQ (reference sequence).